This TCR beta chain was sequenced in a study of cytomegalovirus exposure and HLA in healthy donors (dated by TCRdb to the late 2010s). About the study as a whole: According to an earlier analysis of 550 to 700 of the donors, about 179 million T cells yielded 117 million unique TCR beta sequences and more than 250 Gb of sequence data. An early release covering some 640 HLA-typed donors comprised 250 to 350 gigabases of sequencing data and 65 million to 100 million unique TCR sequences. Among the roughly 400 genotyped donors, 75% to 90% belonged to the genetic ancestry cluster associated with self-reported Caucasian donors. The study aimed to test whether signatures of past pathogen exposure could be identified by cataloging public T cell receptors. The T cell repertoires of 666 subjects were profiled by immunosequencing and related to cytomegalovirus serostatus. A separate validation cohort of 90 to 150 different subjects was used in addition to the approximately 640-subject first cohort. The study combined high-throughput TCR immunosequencing, statistical association of individual TCRs with disease status, and machine learning to predict cytomegalovirus infection status. A later analysis re-examined previously published TCR beta repertoires from about 670 donors and added high-resolution HLA genotyping to investigate patterns of TCR occurrence. Rather than using new phenotypic data, the later analysis identified candidate immune exposures from TCR beta sequences and from how often those sequences occurred across donors. An earlier analysis of around 580 of the donors used high-throughput TCR beta sequencing to judge whether each TCR beta V gene segment behaved as functional or pseudogenic. Alongside the repertoire data, information on donor age, sex, ethnicity and CMV serostatus was compiled. A later genetic analysis took genome-wide SNP genotypes for about 55% of the roughly 670 donors and used that subset as a discovery cohort. Every discovery cohort repertoire had been produced on one sequencing platform. HLA typing covered class I and class II loci at four-digit resolution. The number of donors typed differed by locus, with about 629-640 for A, B, C, DRB1 and DQB1, around 500 for DQA1, some 570 for DPA1, and approximately 470 for DPB1. Because of strong linkage in the cohort, roughly five DR-DQ haplotypes were treated as single units for association and clustering. Among roughly 400 genotyped donors of the cohort, an average of approximately 240,000 unique TCR beta nucleotide sequences was sequenced per donor, of which approximately 19% were non-productive. Here is what the overall study found, with its caveats: In a later analysis, HLA-associated TCR beta chains were found to be more clonally expanded and to have lower generation probabilities than equally common non-associated chains. Most CMV-associated TCR beta chains appeared to be HLA-restricted in a later analysis, and the HLA associations seemed to be driven largely by CMV exposure. This cohort had only TCR beta chains sequenced, and the lack of alpha or paired-chain data limited which features could be detected. The authors suggested that the approach could potentially be extended to other disease states and immunological phenotypes. According to a later analysis, parvovirus B19, influenza, CMV and Epstein-Barr virus appeared linked to several top co-occurrence clusters. In a later genetic analysis, a missense DCLRE1C variant was associated with V-gene and J-gene trimming of TCR beta chains, and the association was replicated in an independent cohort. According to a later genetic analysis, donors in an Asian-associated ancestry cluster had fewer N-insertions in productive TCRs than the approximately 630-donor mean. Three of the identified cytomegalovirus-associated TCR beta chains were confirmed in vitro to be specific for cytomegalovirus antigens. A further reported finding was that TCR beta sequences accurately predicted the HLA-A and HLA-B alleles for most subjects in the first cohort. The classifier was reported to diagnose cytomegalovirus status with high specificity and sensitivity in both the original and validation cohorts. In an earlier analysis of about 540 of the donors, most TCR beta V segments were observed in productive rearrangements about 90% or about 30% of the time, broadly matching IMGT annotations. Strong co-occurrence of HLA alleles, especially DR and DQ, made assigning TCR associations to individual alleles difficult. Sequencing depth was assumed to be roughly uniform across donors in the presence/absence analyses, though that assumption may not hold. At a false discovery rate of 0.05, a later analysis linked around 17,000 TCR beta sequences to specific HLA alleles. Because counts were too low, around 17 rarely observed V segments, including chromosome 9 orphons, were left out of the earlier analysis of some 600 of the donors. HLA typing was unavailable for some donors at each locus, so association tests used only the typed subset. A later analysis found that TCR association rates varied across HLA loci, with DRB1 alleles showing the most associated TCRs and HLA-C alleles the fewest. Most TCR sequences were observed very rarely across donors, whereas some public TCRs were present in many individuals. CMV serostatus was the only immune exposure information available for the cohort. Some IMGT-functional V segments, including TRBV6-2 and TRBV6-3, could not be told apart with the 87-base-pair reads, so those segments were excluded. Linkage disequilibrium might explain the correlated functional status among segregating V segments, but an unknown experimental factor could not be excluded. A cluster of highly shared sequence variants was judged likely to represent a technical artifact of the sequencing pipeline. The study listed over 150 TCR beta chains as associated with cytomegalovirus.

Measured from the cysteine to the phenylalanine, the CDR3 is 16 residues long. This entry keeps only the CDR3 DNA: 48 bases, framed from base 1. Here V drops 6 bases and J drops 3 bases, and the junction holds 8 bases not matched to any gene. Reading the germline V gene (reference sequence) gives CDR1 MNHEY and CDR2 SMNVEV. The cohort consisted of 666 healthy bone marrow donors. Cohort members were all nominally healthy when sampled, although unrecorded immune exposures were likely present. The donor tested CMV seronegative, placing the donor among the 350 or so seronegative members of the cohort. A peripheral blood sample was provided by each donor, and peripheral blood mononuclear cells were used for TCR beta sequencing. Genomic DNA extraction from the blood cell samples was performed with the Qiagen DNeasy Blood Extraction Kit. This clone has just a few counts. Its antigen remains undetermined. It has no much larger one-base neighbor in the sample; base qualities were not kept.

The library came from the immunoSEQ multiplex PCR assay. For the multiplex PCR, a mixture combining 60 forward primers for TCR Vbeta segments and 13 reverse primers for TCR Jbeta segments was used. The CDR3 region of rearranged TCR beta genes was amplified from genomic DNA by a multiplex PCR assay. The amplified TCR beta libraries were sequenced on the Illumina HiSeq System as 87-base-pair reads. Regarding the original processing steps: Across the roughly 640 repertoires, a later analysis counted roughly 84 million unique TCR beta chains, roughly 11 million of which were shared by at least two donors. Raw reads were error-corrected and collapsed into unique sequences by a nearest-neighbor algorithm in which closely related sequences were merged to remove PCR and sequencing errors. CDR3 sequences were aligned to IMGT reference sequences to assign V, D and J gene segments. Each retained sequence needed at least a six-nucleotide match to both a V gene segment and a J gene segment. Rearrangements were classified as productive when the CDR3 lacked stop codons and remained in frame with V and J, and all other rearrangements were classified as non-productive. CDR3 was defined by IMGT convention, running from the second conserved V-encoded cysteine to the conserved J-encoded phenylalanine. Sequences without an unambiguous match to a single V gene segment were excluded from the earlier analysis of approximately 600 of the donors. In an earlier analysis of some 590 of the donors, V segments were called functional above 56.7% productive rearrangements and were called segregating when the between-donor standard deviation exceeded 5%. A statistical classification framework was developed to diagnose cytomegalovirus status using the catalog of TCR beta chain sequences. A later analysis assigned V and J genes by comparing TCR nucleotide sequences with IMGT/GENE-DB human TR gene sequences. In a later analysis, CDR3 sequences and most-parsimonious VDJ recombination scenarios were assigned using the TCRdist pipeline. A later analysis defined each TCR beta chain by its CDR3 amino acid sequence plus V-gene family, and excluded reads lacking a unique V-gene family. As a way to deal with suspected cross-contamination and a sequencing artifact, a later analysis dropped 640 or so nucleotide sequences that were highly shared and had low generation probability. In a later analysis, a clonal expansion index for each public chain was calculated from normalized within-repertoire ranks of inferred template counts. A later analysis computed generation probabilities with a VDJ recombination model fitted to out-of-frame rearrangements, and checked the results against IGoR. In a later analysis, hypergeometric tests were used to score TCR-TCR, TCR-HLA and TCR-CMV co-occurrence, with a repertoire-size bias correction applied to TCR pairs. In a later analysis, false discovery rates were estimated by permuting HLA or CMV assignments 20 times. In a later analysis, co-occurring TCRs were grouped with DBSCAN, and TCRdist sequence similarity was added when clustering was performed within HLA-allele-positive subsets. Repertoires with fewer than 30,000 or more than 120,000 public chains, plus five repertoires with anomalous nucleotide sharing, were excluded from co-occurrence clustering. The immuneACCESS repertoire file appears here via TCRdb, limited to in-frame rearrangements. These files lack a portion of the clones; in checked studies, under half of the deficit traces to unresolved V genes, and the cause of the others is not known. V, J and clone size are taken as reported in that table, and D and trimming were inferred from the DNA itself. For this sample the table gives roughly 120,000 clones, of which 9% to 10% were detected only once. Less than 4% of the sample belongs to the ten largest clones.

Sequences were obtained from PBMCs. The sequence joins TRBV27 to TRBJ2-7; a stretch of 13 junction bases matches TRBD2. The sequence was collected from a young man in good health and CMV-seronegative. The encoded CDR3 is CASRAPGLAGFYEQYF. The sequenced DNA: TGTGCCAGCAGAGCCCCGGGACTAGCGGGGTTCTACGAGCAGTACTTC.